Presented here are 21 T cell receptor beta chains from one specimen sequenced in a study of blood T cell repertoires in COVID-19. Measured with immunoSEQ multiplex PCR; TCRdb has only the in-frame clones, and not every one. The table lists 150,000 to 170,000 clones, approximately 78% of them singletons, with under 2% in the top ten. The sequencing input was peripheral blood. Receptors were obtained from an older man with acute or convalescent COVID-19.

CDR3 DNA: TGTGCCAGCAGCTGGACAGGGGGCTACACCGGGGAGCTGTTTTTT. Its translation is CASSWTGGYTGELFF. The chain joins TRBV5-4 to TRBJ2-2; TRBD1 matches 11 bases. CDR3 size: 15 residues. The V gene's germline CDR1 is SGHNT and CDR2 YYREEE (reference sequence). V lost 3 bases, J lost 3 bases, and 1 base stayed unmatched.

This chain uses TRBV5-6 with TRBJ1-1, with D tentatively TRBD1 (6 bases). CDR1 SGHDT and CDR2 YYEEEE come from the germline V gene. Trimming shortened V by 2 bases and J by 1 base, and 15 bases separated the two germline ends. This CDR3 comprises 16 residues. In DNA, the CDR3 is TGTGCCAGCAGCTTCTTACCAGGGGTTCGGAACACTGAAGCTTTCTTT. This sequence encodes CASSFLPGVRNTEAFF.

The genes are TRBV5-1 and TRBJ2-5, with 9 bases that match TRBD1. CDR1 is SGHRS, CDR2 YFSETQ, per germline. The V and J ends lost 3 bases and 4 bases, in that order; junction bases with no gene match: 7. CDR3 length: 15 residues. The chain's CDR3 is CASSSGGQGRETQYF. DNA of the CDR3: TGCGCCAGCAGCTCCGGAGGACAGGGGAGAGAGACCCAGTACTTC.

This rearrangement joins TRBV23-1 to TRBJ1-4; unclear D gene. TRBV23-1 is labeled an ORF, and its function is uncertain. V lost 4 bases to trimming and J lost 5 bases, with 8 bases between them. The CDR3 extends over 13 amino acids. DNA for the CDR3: TGCGCCAGCAGTCCAACAAGAAATGAAAAACTGTTTTTT. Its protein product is CASSPTRNEKLFF.

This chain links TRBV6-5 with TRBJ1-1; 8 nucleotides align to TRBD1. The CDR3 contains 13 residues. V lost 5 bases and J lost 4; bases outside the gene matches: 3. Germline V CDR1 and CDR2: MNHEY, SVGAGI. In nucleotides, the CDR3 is TGTGCCAGCAGTCGAGGACAGGGCACTGAAGCTTTCTTT. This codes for CASSRGQGTEAFF.

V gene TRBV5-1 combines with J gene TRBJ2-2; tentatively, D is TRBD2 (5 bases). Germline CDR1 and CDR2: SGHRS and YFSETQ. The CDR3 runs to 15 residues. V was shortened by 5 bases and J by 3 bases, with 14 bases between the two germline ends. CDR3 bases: TGCGCCAGCAGACCCACGGGGAGCGACACCGGGGAGCTGTTTTTT. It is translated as CASRPTGSDTGELFF.

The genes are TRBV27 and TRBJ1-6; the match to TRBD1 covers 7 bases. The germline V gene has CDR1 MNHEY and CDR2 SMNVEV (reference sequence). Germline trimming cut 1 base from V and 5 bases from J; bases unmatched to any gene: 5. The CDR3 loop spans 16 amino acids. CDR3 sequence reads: CASSLLGGANNSPLHF. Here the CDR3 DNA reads TGTGCCAGCAGTTTATTAGGGGGCGCCAATAATTCACCCCTCCACTTT.

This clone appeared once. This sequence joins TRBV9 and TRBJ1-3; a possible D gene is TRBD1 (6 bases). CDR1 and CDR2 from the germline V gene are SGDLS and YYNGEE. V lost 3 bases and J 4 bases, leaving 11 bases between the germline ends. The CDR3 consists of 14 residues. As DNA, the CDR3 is TGTGCCAGCAGCGCGGACAGTTTCGGAAACACCATATATTTT. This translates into CASSADSFGNTIYF.

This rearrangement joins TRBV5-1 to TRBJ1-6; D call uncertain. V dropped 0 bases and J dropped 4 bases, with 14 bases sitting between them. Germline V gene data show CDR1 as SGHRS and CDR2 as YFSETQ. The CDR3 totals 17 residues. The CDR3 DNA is TGCGCCAGCAGCTTGGCCGGGAGGGCTGGATATAATTCACCCCTCCACTTT. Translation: CASSLAGRAGYNSPLHF. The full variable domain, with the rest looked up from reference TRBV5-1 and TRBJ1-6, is KAGVTQTPRYLIKTRGQQVTLSCSPISGHRSVSWYQQTPGQGLQFLFEYFSETQRNKGNFPGRFSGRQFSNSRSEMNVSTLELGDSALYLCASSLAGRAGYNSPLHFGNGTRLTVT.

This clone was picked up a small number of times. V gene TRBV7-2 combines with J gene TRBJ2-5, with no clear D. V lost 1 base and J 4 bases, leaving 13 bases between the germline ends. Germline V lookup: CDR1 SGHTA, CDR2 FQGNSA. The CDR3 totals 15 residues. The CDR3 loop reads CASSLVVFSIETQYF. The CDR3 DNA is TGTGCCAGCAGCTTAGTGGTGTTTAGCATAGAGACCCAGTACTTC.

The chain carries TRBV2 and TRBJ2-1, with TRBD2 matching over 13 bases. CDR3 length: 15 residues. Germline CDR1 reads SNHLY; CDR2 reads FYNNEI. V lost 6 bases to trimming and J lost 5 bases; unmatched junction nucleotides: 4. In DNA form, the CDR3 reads TGTGCCAGCAGCCGAACTAGCGGGGGGGACAATGAGCAGTTCTTC. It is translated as CASSRTSGGDNEQFF.

CDR3 region: CATSRDLLAGVADTQYF. In nucleotides, the CDR3 is TGTGCCACCAGCAGAGACCTCCTAGCGGGGGTGGCAGATACGCAGTATTTT. This chain links TRBV15 with TRBJ2-3, with 10 bases fitting TRBD2. With 0 bases clipped from V and 4 bases from J, the junction kept 7 bases outside the gene matches. The CDR3 extends over 17 amino acids. Germline V gives CDR1 LNHNV, CDR2 YYDKDF (reference sequence).

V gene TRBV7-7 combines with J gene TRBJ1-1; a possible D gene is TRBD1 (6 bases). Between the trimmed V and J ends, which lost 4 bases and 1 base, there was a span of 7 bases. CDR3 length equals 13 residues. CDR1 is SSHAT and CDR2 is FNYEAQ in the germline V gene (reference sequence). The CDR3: CASSSDRNTEAFF. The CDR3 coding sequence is TGTGCCAGCAGCTCGGACAGGAACACTGAAGCTTTCTTT.

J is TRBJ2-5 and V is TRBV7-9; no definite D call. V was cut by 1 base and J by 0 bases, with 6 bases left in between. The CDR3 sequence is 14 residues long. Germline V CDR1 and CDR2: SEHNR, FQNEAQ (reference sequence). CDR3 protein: CASSLGQDQETQYF. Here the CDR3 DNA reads TGTGCCAGCAGCTTAGGACAAGACCAAGAGACCCAGTACTTC.

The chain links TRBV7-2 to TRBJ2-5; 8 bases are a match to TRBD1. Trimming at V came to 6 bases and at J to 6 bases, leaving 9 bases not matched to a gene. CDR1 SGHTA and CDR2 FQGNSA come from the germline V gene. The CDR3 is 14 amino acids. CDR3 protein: CASRPGQGRKTQYF. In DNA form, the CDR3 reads TGTGCCAGCAGACCAGGACAGGGCCGGAAGACCCAGTACTTC.

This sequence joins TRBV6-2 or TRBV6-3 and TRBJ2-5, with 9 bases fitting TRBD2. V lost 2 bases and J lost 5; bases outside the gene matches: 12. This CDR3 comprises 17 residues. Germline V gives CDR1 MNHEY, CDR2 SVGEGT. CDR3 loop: CASSYTQGSGGWETQYF. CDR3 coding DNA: TGTGCCAGCAGTTACACGCAGGGTAGCGGGGGCTGGGAGACCCAGTACTTC.

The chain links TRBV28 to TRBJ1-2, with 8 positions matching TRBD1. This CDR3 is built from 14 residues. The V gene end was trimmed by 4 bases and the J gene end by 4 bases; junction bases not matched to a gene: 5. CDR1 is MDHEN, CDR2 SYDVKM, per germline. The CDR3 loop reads CASSSATGAYGYTF. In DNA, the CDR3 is TGTGCCAGCAGTTCGGCGACAGGGGCCTATGGCTACACCTTC.

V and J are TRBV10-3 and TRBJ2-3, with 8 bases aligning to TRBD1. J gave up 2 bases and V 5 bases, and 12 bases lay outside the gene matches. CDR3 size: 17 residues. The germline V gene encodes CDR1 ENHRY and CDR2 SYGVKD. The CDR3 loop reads CAISHPTMTGDTDTQYF. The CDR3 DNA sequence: TGTGCCATCAGTCACCCGACGATGACAGGGGACACAGATACGCAGTATTTT.

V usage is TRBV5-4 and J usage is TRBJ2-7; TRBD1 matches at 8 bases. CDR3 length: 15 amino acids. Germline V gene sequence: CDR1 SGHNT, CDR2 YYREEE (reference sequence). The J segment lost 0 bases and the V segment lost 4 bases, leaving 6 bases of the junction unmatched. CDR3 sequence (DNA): TGTGCCAGCAGCCCGGGACAGGTTAGCTCCTACGAGCAGTACTTC. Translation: CASSPGQVSSYEQYF. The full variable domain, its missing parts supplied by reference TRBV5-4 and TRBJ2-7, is ETGVTQSPTHLIKTRGQQVTLRCSSQSGHNTVSWYQQALGQGPQFIFQYYREEENGRGNFPPRFSGLQFPNYSSELNVNALELDDSALYLCASSPGQVSSYEQYFGPGTRLTVT.

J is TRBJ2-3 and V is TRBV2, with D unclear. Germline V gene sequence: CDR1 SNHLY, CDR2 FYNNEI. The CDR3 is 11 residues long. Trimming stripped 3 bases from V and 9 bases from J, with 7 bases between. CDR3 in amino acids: CASSDGPTQYF. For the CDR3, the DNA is TGTGCCAGCAGTGATGGGCCGACGCAGTATTTT.

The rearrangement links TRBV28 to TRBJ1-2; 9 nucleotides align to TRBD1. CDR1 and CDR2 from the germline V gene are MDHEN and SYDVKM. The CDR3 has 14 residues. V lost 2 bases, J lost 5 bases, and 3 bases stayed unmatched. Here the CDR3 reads CASSLGQGLYGYTF. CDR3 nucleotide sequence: TGTGCCAGCAGTTTAGGACAGGGGTTGTATGGCTACACCTTC.